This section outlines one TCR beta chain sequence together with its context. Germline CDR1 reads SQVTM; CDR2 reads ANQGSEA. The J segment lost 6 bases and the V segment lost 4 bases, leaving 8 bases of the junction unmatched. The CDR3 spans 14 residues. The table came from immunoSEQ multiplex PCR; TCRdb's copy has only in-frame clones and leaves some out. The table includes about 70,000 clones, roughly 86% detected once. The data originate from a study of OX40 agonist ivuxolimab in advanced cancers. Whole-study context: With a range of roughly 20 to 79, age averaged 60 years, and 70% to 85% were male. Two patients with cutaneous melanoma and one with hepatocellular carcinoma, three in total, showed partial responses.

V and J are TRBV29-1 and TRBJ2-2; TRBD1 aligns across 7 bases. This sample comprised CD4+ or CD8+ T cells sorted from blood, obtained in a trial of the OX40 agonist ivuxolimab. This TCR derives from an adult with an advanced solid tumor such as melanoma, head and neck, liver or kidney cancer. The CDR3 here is CSVAFNRGSGELFF. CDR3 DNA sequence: TGCAGCGTTGCCTTTAACAGGGGATCCGGGGAGCTGTTTTTT.